One and the same sample provided the 32 T cell receptor delta chains below, sequenced in a study of gamma delta lymphoproliferative disorders and STAT genes (dated by TCRdb to 2016 to 2019). For TCR sequencing, genomic DNA was taken from peripheral blood mononuclear cells isolated from both patients and controls. Libraries came from multiplex PCR. Sequenced using an Illumina MiSeq. Clone calls in TCRdb were regenerated from the public reads with CATT, after which identical DNA sequences shared one row. This sample lists about 3,100 delta-chain clones; 1% to 1.5% were detected once. About 20% of the sample rests with the top ten. Sequenced: blood. These receptors all come from a human donor in good health.

Concerning this clone: The TCRdb protein comes from a much larger clone and disagrees with this DNA's translation at residue 3, likely due to a read error; the protein given here is derived from the DNA. The CDR3 sequence is CARDTVGDKSDTDKLIF. In DNA form, the CDR3 reads TGTGCCCGTGACACCGTTGGGGATAAGTCAGACACCGATAAACTCATCTTT. J is TRDJ1 and V is TRDV2, with TRDD3 identical over 7 bases. Germline lookup yields CDR1 GEAIGNYY and CDR2 EKD. The CDR3 is 17 residues long.

This clone appeared a few times. The junction departs from the called germline gene at one end, perhaps through a read error. This sample also contains other DNA sequences that code for the same CDR3. The chain employs TRDV2 and TRDJ3, with 12 bases matching TRDD3. The CDR3 loop spans 17 amino acids. From germline, CDR1 is GEAIGNYY and CDR2 EKD. The CDR3 is CACDATGGYWDTRQMFF. In DNA, the CDR3 is TGTGCTTGTGACGCTACTGGGGGATACTGGGACACCCGACAGATGTTCTTC.

The table lists this clone with a few counts. This DNA translates differently at residue 11 from the TCRdb protein, which is that of a much larger clone; a read error is likely, and the protein shown is the DNA's own translation. This chain connects TRDV2 to TRDJ1; 7 positions agree with TRDD3. Germline CDR1 GEAIGNYY, CDR2 EKD. This CDR3 contains 17 residues. The trim removed 3 bases at V and 1 base at J, leaving 13 bases unmatched. CDR3 sequence (DNA): TGTGCCTGTGACGAGATAGGGGGATCCCTGTGCACCGATAAACTCATCTTT. Its translation is CACDEIGGSLCTDKLIF.

A word on this clone: The TCRdb protein comes from a much larger clone and disagrees with this DNA's translation at residue 11, likely due to a read error; the protein given here is derived from the DNA. The rearrangement links TRDV2 to TRDJ3; 11 nucleotides agree with TRDD3. CDR1 GEAIGNYY and CDR2 EKD come from the germline V gene. The CDR3 length is 19 residues. V gave up 0 bases and J gave up 3 bases; unmatched junction bases: 6. The CDR3 here is CACDTVGDTRFWDTRQMFF. CDR3 nucleotides: TGTGCCTGTGACACCGTGGGGGATACGCGTTTCTGGGACACCCGACAGATGTTTTTC.

As regards this clone: Since a far larger clone is one base different, this is likely a read error. The rearrangement joins TRDV2 to TRDJ1, with 13 bases aligning to TRDD3. The CDR3 contains 22 residues. Germline assignment: CDR1 GEAIGNYY and CDR2 EKD. CDR3: CACDPVTGGYAGRFKSTDKPIF. The CDR3 bases are TGTGCCTGTGACCCCGTGACTGGGGGATACGCGGGACGTTTCAAATCGACCGATAAACCCATCTTT.

Only a few counts were recorded for this clone. TCRdb assigns this DNA the protein of a much larger clone, which departs from its translation at residue 5; this likely reflects a read error, and the protein shown comes from translating the DNA. The genes are TRDV2 and TRDJ3; TRDD3 matches at 13 bases. Unmatched junction bases numbered 7, after V lost 3 bases and J lost 0 bases. This CDR3 has 20 amino acids. CDR1 is GEAIGNYY, CDR2 EKD, per germline. The CDR3 DNA is TGTGCCTGTGACGCCGTACTGGGGGATACGAGCTCCTGGGACACCCGACAGATGTTTTTC. As protein: CACDAVLGDTSSWDTRQMFF.

A note on this clone: A far larger clone is a single base away, which makes a read error likely. The sample holds other DNA sequences that translate to the same CDR3. The rearrangement uses TRDV2 and TRDJ1; D call uncertain. Germline V gives CDR1 GEAIGNYY, CDR2 EKD. This CDR3 contains 15 residues. The CDR3 here is CACDPLLHNTDKLIF. The CDR3 DNA follows: TGTGCCTGTGACCCGTTACTGCATAACACTGATAAACTCATCTTT.

This clone was seen a handful of times. The amino acid sequence in TCRdb belongs to a much larger clone and departs from this DNA's translation at residue 3, likely a sequencing read error; the sequence shown is translated from the DNA. This chain connects TRDV2 to TRDJ3; 9 nucleotides agree with TRDD3. There are 21 residues in the CDR3. Germline V gene sequence: CDR1 GEAIGNYY, CDR2 EKD. CDR3 nucleotides: TGTGCCCGTGACACCGTATCTGGGGGATCCGAAAGCTCCTGGGACACCCGACAGATGTTTTTC. Translated: CARDTVSGGSESSWDTRQMFF.

This clone has just a few counts. A read error likely explains this, since a far larger clone differs by one base. The sample holds other DNA sequences that translate to the same CDR3. The rearrangement joins TRDV2 to TRDJ2; TRDD3 aligns across 10 bases. Germline V gene data show CDR1 as GEAIGNYY and CDR2 as EKD. The ends lost 4 bases at V and 6 bases at J; junction bases unmatched: 10. This CDR3 comprises 16 residues. This CDR3 is CACDPLGDIVAAQLFF. The CDR3 nucleotides are TGTGCCTGTGATCCTCTGGGGGATATCGTGGCAGCACAACTCTTCTTT.

With respect to this clone: The mismatch at residue 13 between this DNA's translation and the TCRdb protein of a much larger clone likely reflects a read error; the protein shown is translated from the DNA. The J gene is TRDJ3, the V gene TRDV2; TRDD3 aligns across 10 bases. The CDR3 consists of 20 residues. With 0 bases clipped from V and 5 bases from J, the junction kept 12 bases outside the gene matches. The germline CDR1 and CDR2 sequences are GEAIGNYY and EKD. The CDR3 reads CACDTVGGIREARDTRQMFF. CDR3 coding DNA: TGTGCCTGTGACACCGTCGGGGGGATACGCGAAGCCCGGGACACCCGACAGATGTTTTTC.

This clone was counted only a few times. The likely explanation is a read error, given a far larger clone one base away. The DNA is omitted, as the CDR3 cannot be located on it reliably, and the CDR3 follows TCRdb's listing. This sample includes further DNA sequences coding for the same CDR3. This chain uses TRAV29/DV5 with TRDJ1; TRDD3, as called in the table, went unchecked against the DNA. Germline V gene lookup returns CDR1 NSMFDY and CDR2 ISSIKDK. The CDR3 is 24 amino acids long, termini counted. CDR3 loop: CSVLLCSKRPYVEDWGSYTDKLIF.

This clone has only a few counts. A far larger clone is only one base removed, so a read error is likely. The identical CDR3 is also encoded by other nucleotide sequences in the sample. The CDR3 here is CACDPLLVLGDGYTDKLIF. The CDR3 bases are TGTGCCTGTGACCCCCTGCTCGTACTGGGGGATGGATACACCGATAAACTCATCTTT. V usage is TRDV2 and J usage is TRDJ1, with 10 bases that match TRDD3. This CDR3 spans 19 amino acids. V was pared by 3 bases and J by 0 bases, with 15 bases of the junction left unmatched. Germline-derived CDR1 and CDR2 are GEAIGNYY and EKD.

Concerning this clone itself: This is likely an artifact of a read error, given a far larger clone one base away. Other DNA sequences within the sample encode an identical CDR3. The chain recombines TRDV2 with TRDJ3; a weak D match, TRDD3 (5 bases). Germline CDR1 and CDR2: GEAIGNYY and EKD. V lost 0 bases and J 0 bases, leaving 20 bases between the germline ends. The CDR3 length is 21 residues. CDR3 nucleotides: TGTGCCTGTGACACCGCCGAACATACTGGAGGAAGCTCCTGGGACACCCGACAGATGTTTTTC. Translation gives CACDTAEHTGGSSWDTRQMFF.

This clone came up a few times. It differs at one base from a far larger clone, so likely a read error. Additional DNA sequences in this sample encode the identical CDR3. V is TRDV2 and J is TRDJ2, with TRDD3 matching over 11 bases. Germline assignment: CDR1 GEAIGNYY and CDR2 EKD. CDR3 size: 16 residues. The CDR3 bases are TGTGCCTGTGATCCACTGGGGGATATCGTGGCAGCTCAACTCTTCTTT. Protein sequence: CACDPLGDIVAAQLFF.

This clone has more than one count but fewer than ten. Although no V gene was called, TRDJ1 is the J gene; no check of the table's D call, TRDD3, against the DNA was made. The CDR3 spans 22 residues. The CDR3 sequence is CASLCLPPQDLGDTHNTDKLIF. The CDR3 bases are TGTGCTTCATTGTGCCTTCCTCCCCAGGATCTGGGGGATACGCACAACACCGATAAACTCATCTTT.

On this clone itself: The TCRdb record carries a much larger clone's protein, which differs from this DNA's translation at residue 15; a read error is the likely cause, and the protein listed here is the DNA translation. The J gene is TRDJ3, the V gene TRDV2, with 7 nucleotides matching TRDD3. Germline CDR1 reads GEAIGNYY; CDR2 reads EKD. The CDR3 spans 20 residues. In DNA form, the CDR3 reads TGTGCCTGTGACACCGCTGGGGGGGACACCAGCTCCTGGGACATCCGACAGATGTTTTTC. It codes for CACDTAGGDTSSWDIRQMFF.

This clone showed up just a few times. One base separates it from a far larger clone, so it is likely a read error. The chain has TRDV2 and TRDJ1; 12 nucleotides agree with TRDD3. CDR3 length equals 25 residues. Germline V lookup: CDR1 GEAIGNYY, CDR2 EKD. Germline trimming cut 0 bases from V and 3 bases from J; bases unmatched to any gene: 31. The chain's CDR3 is CACDTVPTLPWVLGDTVATPDKLIF. The CDR3 DNA reads as TGTGCCTGTGACACCGTACCTACCCTTCCTTGGGTACTGGGGGATACAGTTGCTACTCCCGATAAACTCATCTTT.

The table lists this clone with a few counts. For this DNA, TCRdb reports the protein of a much larger clone, which diverges at residue 13, most likely from a read error; the protein presented here is translated directly from the DNA. The CDR3, as DNA: TGTGCCTGTGACGCTTTACTGGGGGATACAGGGGGCATCGATAAACTCATCTTT. The encoded protein is CACDALLGDTGGIDKLIF. This chain joins TRDV2 and TRDJ1; 12 bases agree with TRDD3. The CDR3 contains 18 residues. Germline loops: CDR1 GEAIGNYY, CDR2 EKD. V lost 3 bases, J lost 4 bases, and 14 bases stayed unmatched.

This clone was seen only a few times. This rearrangement joins TRDV2 to TRDJ1; 9 bases agree with TRDD3. Trimming at V came to 2 bases and at J to 0 bases, leaving 15 bases not matched to a gene. Germline CDR1 GEAIGNYY, CDR2 EKD. The CDR3 has 19 residues. The CDR3 nucleotides are TGTGCCTGTGACAGACTGGGGGAGAATCCCCCACCGTACACCGATAAACTCATCTTT. It yields the protein CACDRLGENPPPYTDKLIF.

A word on this clone: The translation of this DNA and the TCRdb protein of a much larger clone differ at residue 9, probably owing to a read error; the protein shown here is translated from the DNA. CDR3 DNA sequence: TGTGCCTGTGACCCTGCTGGGTACATCGATAAACTCATCTTT. Its translation: CACDPAGYIDKLIF. The gene calls are TRDV2 and TRDJ1; maybe TRDD3 (5 bases). The CDR3 consists of 14 residues. V lost 3 bases to trimming and J lost 4 bases, with 14 bases between them. The germline CDR1 and CDR2 sequences are GEAIGNYY and EKD.

Concerning this clone itself: A far larger clone lies a single base away; this is likely a read error. Other nucleotide sequences from this sample produce the same CDR3. V and J are TRAV29/DV5 and TRDJ1; 7 nucleotides agree with TRDD3. CDR1 NSMFDY and CDR2 ISSIKDK come from the germline V gene. The CDR3 spans 16 residues. The CDR3 DNA reads as TGTGCAGCAGATCCCAAGTCTGGGGATATCCCCGATAAGCTCATCTTT. Its translation: CAADPKSGDIPDKLIF.

A few counts support this clone. For this DNA, TCRdb reports the protein of a much larger clone, which diverges at residue 18, most likely from a read error; the protein presented here is translated directly from the DNA. The rearrangement links TRDV2 to TRDJ1; 13 positions match TRDD3. Germline loops: CDR1 GEAIGNYY, CDR2 EKD. The CDR3 runs 20 residues. In DNA form, the CDR3 reads TGTGCCTGTGACGACTCTTTCCGTACTGGGGGATACGCGGGAACCGATAAACCCATCTTT. As protein: CACDDSFRTGGYAGTDKPIF.

This clone was seen only a few times. A single base is all that separates this from a far larger clone, so a read error is likely. Other nucleotide sequences from this sample produce the same CDR3. The V call is TRDV2, the J call TRDJ1, with TRDD3 matching over 9 bases. Germline V gene sequence: CDR1 GEAIGNYY, CDR2 EKD. The CDR3 runs to 17 residues. The trim removed 3 bases at V and 2 bases at J, leaving 12 bases unmatched. This CDR3 is CACDALLGDPGTDKLIF. CDR3 bases: TGTGCCTGTGACGCCTTACTGGGGGACCCAGGTACCGATAAACTCATCTTT.

About this clone itself: A far larger clone is one base from this, pointing to a likely read error. The chain carries TRDV2 and TRDJ1; 7 nucleotides align to TRDD3. The germline CDR1 and CDR2 sequences are GEAIGNYY and EKD. The CDR3 spans 14 residues. The CDR3 region is CARDTLGDTDKLIF. The DNA of the CDR3 is TGTGCCCGTGACACCCTGGGGGACACCGATAAACTCATCTTT.

This clone was found a few times. TCRdb records a much larger clone's protein for this DNA, with a difference at residue 13 that likely arises from a read error; the protein given is the translation of the DNA. The chain has TRDV1 and TRDJ1, with D possibly TRDD2 on 7 matching bases. Trimming shortened V by 0 bases and J by 0 bases, and 23 bases separated the two germline ends. In germline, CDR1 is TSWWSYY, CDR2 QGS. The CDR3 spans 20 residues. The CDR3 loop is CALGELGIPTYWENTDKLIF. CDR3 coding DNA: TGTGCTCTTGGGGAACTAGGTATTCCTACCTACTGGGAGAACACCGATAAACTCATCTTT.

Details on this clone: TCRdb's listed protein matches a much larger clone and diverges from this DNA's translation at residue 16, likely through a read error; the protein shown comes from the DNA. The rearrangement joins TRDV2 to TRDJ1; 8 bases agree with TRDD3. This CDR3 spans 17 amino acids. The V gene's germline CDR1 is GEAIGNYY and CDR2 EKD. For the CDR3, the DNA is TGTGCCTGTGACGCGTTACATCTGACTGGGGGCCCCGATAAACTCACCTTT. Translation gives CACDALHLTGGPDKLTF.

A few counts support this clone. V usage is TRDV2 and J usage is TRDJ1; TRDD3 aligns across 10 bases. From germline, CDR1 is GEAIGNYY and CDR2 EKD. This CDR3 comprises 18 residues. With 0 bases clipped from V and 0 bases from J, the junction kept 9 bases outside the gene matches. The CDR3 DNA sequence: TGTGCCTGTGACACCCTACTGGGGGATGGGCCGTACACCGATAAACTCATCTTT. Translated: CACDTLLGDGPYTDKLIF.

This clone appeared a few times. A far more abundant clone sits one base away, making this likely a read error. The sample has other DNA sequences that encode this CDR3 too. This chain connects TRDV2 to TRDJ1; 13 positions match TRDD3. CDR3 length: 17 amino acids. V gave up 7 bases and J gave up 0 bases; unmatched junction bases: 10. The germline V gene has CDR1 GEAIGNYY and CDR2 EKD. CDR3 in DNA: TGTGCCTGCGACCTACTGGGGGATACGTCGTACACCGATAAACTCATCTTT. Translated: CACDLLGDTSYTDKLIF.

A few counts support this clone. The genes are TRDV2 and TRDJ1; 11 nucleotides line up with TRDD3. The J segment lost 3 bases and the V segment lost 3 bases, leaving 8 bases of the junction unmatched. Germline-derived CDR1 and CDR2 are GEAIGNYY and EKD. The CDR3 extends over 16 amino acids. The CDR3: CACDPVGGGYADKLIF. In DNA, the CDR3 is TGTGCCTGTGACCCTGTTGGTGGGGGATACGCCGATAAACTCATCTTT.

This clone was picked up a small number of times. This likely traces to a read error, being one base from a far larger clone. The chain carries TRDV1 and TRDJ1, with 7 positions matching TRDD2. This CDR3 comprises 24 residues. After removal of 1 base from V and 0 bases from J, the junction contained 29 bases not matched to a gene. CDR1 and CDR2 from the germline V gene are TSWWSYY and QGS. The chain's CDR3 is CALGERTYYSYAPTELSDTDKLIF. The CDR3 DNA reads as TGTGCTCTTGGGGAACGAACTTATTATTCCTACGCCCCAACGGAGCTTTCGGACACCGATAAACTCATCTTT.

Of note for this clone: TCRdb lists the protein of a much larger clone for this DNA, which differs at residue 4, so this is likely a read error; the protein given here is translated from the DNA itself. V and J are TRDV2 and TRDJ1, with 13 bases fitting TRDD3. CDR3 size: 20 residues. CDR1 is GEAIGNYY and CDR2 is EKD in the germline V gene. This CDR3 is CACNTVTTGGYAGQTDKLIF. In DNA, the CDR3 is TGTGCCTGTAACACCGTTACTACTGGGGGATACGCGGGGCAGACCGATAAACTCATCTTT.

Worth noting for this clone: A far larger clone is just one base off, so this is likely a read error. The rearrangement links TRDV2 to TRDJ3, with 13 bases aligning to TRDD3. The CDR3 is 18 residues long. Germline CDR1 is GEAIGNYY and CDR2 is EKD. The CDR3 bases are TGTGCCCGTGACACTGGGGGATACGGGTCCTGGGACACCCGACAGATGTTTTTC. Residues: CARDTGGYGSWDTRQMFF.